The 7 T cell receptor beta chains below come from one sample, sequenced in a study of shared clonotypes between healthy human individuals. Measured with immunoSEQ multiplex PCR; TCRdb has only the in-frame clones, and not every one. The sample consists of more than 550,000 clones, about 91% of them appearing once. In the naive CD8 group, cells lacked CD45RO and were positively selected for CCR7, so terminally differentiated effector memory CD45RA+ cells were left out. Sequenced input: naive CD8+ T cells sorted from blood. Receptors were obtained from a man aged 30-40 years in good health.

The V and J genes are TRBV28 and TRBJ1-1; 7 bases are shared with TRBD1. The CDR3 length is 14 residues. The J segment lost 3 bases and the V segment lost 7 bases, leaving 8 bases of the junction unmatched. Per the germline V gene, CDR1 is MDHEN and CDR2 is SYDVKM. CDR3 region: CASTRRGRDTEAFF. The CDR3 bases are TGTGCCAGCACTAGAAGGGGGCGGGACACTGAAGCTTTCTTT. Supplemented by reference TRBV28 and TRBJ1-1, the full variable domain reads DVKVTQSSRYLVKRTGEKVFLECVQDMDHENMFWYRQDPGLGLRLIYFSYDVKMKEKGDIPEGYSVSREKKERFSLILESASTNQTSMYLCASTRRGRDTEAFFGQGTRLTVV.

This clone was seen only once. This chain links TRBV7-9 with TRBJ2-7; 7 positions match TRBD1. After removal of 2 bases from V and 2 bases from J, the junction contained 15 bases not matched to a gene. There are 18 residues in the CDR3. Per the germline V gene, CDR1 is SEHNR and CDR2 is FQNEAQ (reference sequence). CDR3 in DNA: TGTGCCAGCAGCTTAACTTCTGGAAACAGGGGCCGTACCTACGAGCAGTACTTC. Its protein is CASSLTSGNRGRTYEQYF. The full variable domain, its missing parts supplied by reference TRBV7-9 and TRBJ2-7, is DTGVSQNPRHKITKRGQNVTFRCDPISEHNRLYWYRQTLGQGPEFLTYFQNEAQLEKSRLLSDRFSAERPKGSFSTLEIQRTEQGDSAMYLCASSLTSGNRGRTYEQYFGPGTRLTVT.

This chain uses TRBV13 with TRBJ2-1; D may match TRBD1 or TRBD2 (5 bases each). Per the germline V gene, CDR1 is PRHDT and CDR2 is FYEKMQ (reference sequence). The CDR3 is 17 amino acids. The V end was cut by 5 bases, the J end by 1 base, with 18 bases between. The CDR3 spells CASSPEGSGTSYNEQFF. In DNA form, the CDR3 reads TGTGCCAGCAGCCCCGAGGGTAGTGGGACGTCCTACAATGAGCAGTTCTTC.

This CDR3 reads CASSPSSGANVLTF. CDR3 in DNA: TGTGCCAGCAGCCCGAGCTCTGGGGCCAACGTCCTGACTTTC. This chain joins TRBV27 and TRBJ2-6, with no clear D. V lost 6 bases and J 0 bases, leaving 6 bases between the germline ends. Germline assignment: CDR1 MNHEY and CDR2 SMNVEV (reference sequence). The CDR3 loop spans 14 amino acids. The variable domain in full, completed from reference TRBV27 and TRBJ2-6, reads EAQVTQNPRYLITVTGKKLTVTCSQNMNHEYMSWYRQDPGLGLRQIYYSMNVEVTDKGDVPEGYKVSRKEKRNFPLILESPSPNQTSLYFCASSPSSGANVLTFGAGSRLTVL.

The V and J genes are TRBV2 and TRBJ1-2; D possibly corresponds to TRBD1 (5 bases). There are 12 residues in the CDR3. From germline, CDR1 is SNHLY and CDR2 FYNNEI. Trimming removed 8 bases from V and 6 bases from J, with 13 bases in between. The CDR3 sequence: CASLSGVDGYTF. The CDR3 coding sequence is TGTGCCAGCCTCTCGGGGGTGGATGGCTACACCTTC.

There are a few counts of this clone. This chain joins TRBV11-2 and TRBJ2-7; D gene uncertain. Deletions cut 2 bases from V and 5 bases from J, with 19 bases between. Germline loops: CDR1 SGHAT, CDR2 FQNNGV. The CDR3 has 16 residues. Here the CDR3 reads CASSLRRDSPDDEQYF. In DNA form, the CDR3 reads TGTGCCAGCAGCTTACGCCGAGACTCACCAGACGACGAGCAGTACTTC. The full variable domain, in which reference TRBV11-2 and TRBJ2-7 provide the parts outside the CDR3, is EAGVAQSPRYKIIEKRQSVAFWCNPISGHATLYWYQQILGQGPKLLIQFQNNGVVDDSQLPKDRFSAERLKGVDSTLKIQPAKLEDSAVYLCASSLRRDSPDDEQYFGPGTRLTVT.

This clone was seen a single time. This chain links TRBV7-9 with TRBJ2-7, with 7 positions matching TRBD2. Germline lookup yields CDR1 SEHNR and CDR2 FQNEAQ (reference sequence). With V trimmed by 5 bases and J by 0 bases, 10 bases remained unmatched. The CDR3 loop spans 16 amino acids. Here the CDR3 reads CASSIPDPSGSYEQYF. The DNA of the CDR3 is TGTGCCAGCAGCATCCCAGACCCTAGCGGCTCCTACGAGCAGTACTTC.